This TCR beta chain was identified in a study of blood T cell repertoires in COVID-19. Profiling relied on immunoSEQ multiplex PCR, and the TCRdb table lists in-frame clones only, not all of them. The table lists about 100,000 clones, roughly 92% of them singletons. Germline CDR1 and CDR2: SNHLY and FYNNEI. CDR3 length equals 20 residues. Deletions cut 6 bases from V and 0 bases from J, with 29 bases between. This receptor was identified in a man aged 65-85 years with acute or convalescent COVID-19. This chain links TRBV2 with TRBJ1-2; TRBD1 might be the D (5 bases). The sequencing sample was made of peripheral blood. The CDR3 loop reads CASRGGIPGLKRGPNYGYTF. In DNA form, the CDR3 reads TGTGCCAGCAGGGGGGGAATACCGGGCCTCAAAAGAGGCCCTAACTATGGCTACACCTTC.